This T cell receptor (beta chain) was captured by sequencing in a study of blood T cell repertoires in COVID-19. TCRdb's table, derived via immunoSEQ multiplex PCR, lists solely in-frame clones and lacks some. Of more than 350,000 clones listed, roughly nine tenths are singletons. This TCR was sampled from a man in his late teens or twenties who had recovered from COVID-19. Sequenced sample: PBMCs or T cells enriched from blood (not recorded which).

CDR3: CASSLTSGRLYEQYF. The CDR3 DNA sequence: TGTGCCAGCAGTTTGACTAGCGGGAGATTATACGAGCAGTACTTC. The rearrangement links TRBV27 to TRBJ2-7; TRBD2 agrees at 12 bases. This CDR3 contains 15 residues. Trimming cost V 3 bases and J 4 bases; bases outside gene matches: 4. Germline V CDR1 and CDR2: MNHEY, SMNVEV (reference sequence).